This entry features one T cell receptor beta chain sequence. This sample is drawn from a study of blood T cell repertoires in COVID-19. Everyone who took part was roughly 18 to 89 years old, and they came from some 23 US areas. Membership in each cohort depended on participant-reported clinical history. Germline loops: CDR1 SGHDN, CDR2 FVKESK. The CDR3 contains 14 residues. V was trimmed by 0 bases and J by 10 bases, leaving 13 bases between them. Some clones are missing from TCRdb's copy, which holds only in-frame ones; the method was immunoSEQ multiplex PCR. The sample lists 250,000 to 300,000 clones, under 95% occurring once.

The sequence was obtained from a woman aged 40 to 55 with acute COVID-19. Sequenced input: PBMCs or T cells enriched from blood (not recorded which). V gene TRBV14 combines with J gene TRBJ2-1, with D maybe TRBD2 (5 bases). This chain's CDR3 is CASSQDGIGGEQFF. CDR3 nucleotide sequence: TGTGCCAGCAGCCAAGATGGAATCGGAGGCGAGCAGTTCTTC.